Following are 3 T cell receptor beta chains from one sample sequenced in a study of T cell clones after liver transplantation. Some clones are missing from TCRdb's copy, which holds only in-frame ones; the method was immunoSEQ multiplex PCR. The repertoire has fewer than 20,000 clones, approximately 92% of them found once; the top ten carry 10% to 15%. Specimen: CD8+ T cells from blood, collected approximately 3.5 years after liver transplant. The receptors derive from a human patient who received a liver transplant. The graft donor may have contributed some T cells.

This clone was picked up one time. The chain has TRBV9 and TRBJ2-7; no reliable D call. Germline assignment: CDR1 SGDLS and CDR2 YYNGEE. This CDR3 spans 13 amino acids. Trimming took 0 bases from V and 3 from J, leaving 7 bases between them. The CDR3 spells CASSVEPSYEQYF. DNA of the CDR3: TGTGCCAGCAGCGTAGAGCCCAGCTACGAGCAGTACTTC.

The V call is TRBV2, the J call TRBJ2-3; the D is unclear. The CDR3 has 15 residues. Germline-derived CDR1 and CDR2 are SNHLY and FYNNEI. V was pared by 4 bases and J by 3 bases, with 14 bases between. CDR3 sequence reads: CASSGGRGSTDTQYF. In nucleotides, the CDR3 is TGTGCCAGCAGTGGAGGACGCGGATCGACAGATACGCAGTATTTT.

CDR3 DNA: TGCGCCAGCAGCCCGGATAGCGGGAGGGCAAAAGGTCACGAGCAGTACTTC. Its translation is CASSPDSGRAKGHEQYF. This chain links TRBV5-1 with TRBJ2-7; 11 bases line up with TRBD2. Germline CDR1 SGHRS, CDR2 YFSETQ. With V trimmed by 4 bases and J by 5 bases, 14 bases remained unmatched. This CDR3 has 17 amino acids.